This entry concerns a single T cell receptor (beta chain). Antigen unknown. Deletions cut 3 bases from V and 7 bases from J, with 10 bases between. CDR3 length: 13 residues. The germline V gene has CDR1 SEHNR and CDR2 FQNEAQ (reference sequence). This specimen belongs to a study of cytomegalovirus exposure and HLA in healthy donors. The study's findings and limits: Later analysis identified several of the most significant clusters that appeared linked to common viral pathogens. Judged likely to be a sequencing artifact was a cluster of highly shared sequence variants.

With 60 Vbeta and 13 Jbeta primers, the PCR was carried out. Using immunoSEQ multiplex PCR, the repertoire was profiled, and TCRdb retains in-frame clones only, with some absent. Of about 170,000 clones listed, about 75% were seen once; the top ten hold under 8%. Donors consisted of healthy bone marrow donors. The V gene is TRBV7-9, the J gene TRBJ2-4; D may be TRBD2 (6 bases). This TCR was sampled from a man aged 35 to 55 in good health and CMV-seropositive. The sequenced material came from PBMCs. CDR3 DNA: TGTGCCAGCAGCTTCCCGGCGGGGAACATTCAGTACTTC. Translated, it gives CASSFPAGNIQYF.